This entry lists 18 T cell receptor beta chains sequenced from one sample in a study of T cells in narcolepsy. Data came from immunoSEQ multiplex PCR; TCRdb stores just in-frame clones and leaves some out. Of some 34,000 clones in the sample, roughly 80% were seen once. Source material: memory (CD45RA-) CD4+ T cells from blood. The receptors were sampled from a human donor in good health.

The V call is TRBV7-9, the J call TRBJ1-1, with 7 bases aligning to TRBD1. J lost 0 bases, V lost 8 bases, and 9 bases had no gene match. Germline-derived CDR1 and CDR2 are SEHNR and FQNEAQ (reference sequence). This CDR3 has 15 amino acids. CDR3 in DNA: TGTGCCAGCGAGACTCAGGGGGTCATGAACACTGAAGCTTTCTTT. Its translation: CASETQGVMNTEAFF.

The chain has TRBV5-4 and TRBJ1-2; TRBD1 might be the D (6 bases). V was trimmed by 0 bases and J by 8 bases, leaving 11 bases between them. Per the germline V gene, CDR1 is SGHNT and CDR2 is YYREEE (reference sequence). The CDR3 length is 13 residues. The CDR3: CASSLVAGEGYTF. The CDR3 nucleotides are TGTGCCAGCAGCTTGGTGGCAGGGGAAGGCTACACCTTC.

The J gene is TRBJ2-3, the V gene TRBV7-2; no clear D. CDR1 and CDR2 (germline): SGHTA, FQGNSA. The CDR3 sequence is 12 residues long. Trimming removed 2 bases from V and 9 bases from J, with 9 bases in between. The CDR3 here is CASSLFVSTQYF. In nucleotides, the CDR3 is TGTGCCAGCAGCTTATTCGTGTCGACGCAGTATTTT.

The chain combines TRBV11-3 with TRBJ2-3; D is possibly TRBD1 or TRBD2 (5 bases each). V lost 5 bases, J lost 3 bases, and 9 bases lay in between. CDR1 SGHNT and CDR2 YENEEA come from the germline V gene. The CDR3 loop spans 13 amino acids. The CDR3 region is CASSPGTTDTQYF. The CDR3 region has the DNA TGTGCCAGCAGCCCAGGGACGACAGATACGCAGTATTTT.

The chain joins TRBV6-1 to TRBJ1-1; D is perhaps TRBD1 (5 bases). The V end was cut by 6 bases, the J end by 4 bases, with 15 bases between. The CDR3 covers 14 residues. Germline CDR1 reads MNHNS; CDR2 reads SASEGT. CDR3 sequence: CASRLAGRGTEAFF. The CDR3 DNA reads as TGTGCCAGCAGACTGGCGGGAAGGGGCACTGAAGCTTTCTTT.

J is TRBJ1-4 and V is TRBV10-2; 8 nucleotides align to TRBD1. From germline, CDR1 is WSHSY and CDR2 SAAADI. V trimming: 3 bases; J trimming: 0 bases; junction bases outside the gene matches: 9. The CDR3 has 18 residues. CDR3 sequence reads: CASSDQGQGDPTNEKLFF. For the CDR3, the DNA is TGCGCCAGCAGTGACCAAGGACAGGGAGACCCAACTAATGAAAAACTGTTTTTT.

Only a few counts were recorded for this clone. The J gene is TRBJ1-2, the V gene TRBV6-1; 7 nucleotides line up with TRBD1. Germline CDR1 and CDR2: MNHNS and SASEGT. This CDR3 has 11 residues. Unmatched junction bases numbered 0, after V lost 7 bases and J lost 4 bases. The CDR3 here is CASTGGYGYTF. In DNA, the CDR3 is TGTGCCAGCACAGGGGGCTATGGCTACACCTTC.

The V call is TRBV5-4, the J call TRBJ2-7; D gene unclear. Looked up from germline, CDR1 is SGHNT and CDR2 is YYREEE (reference sequence). The CDR3 has 14 residues. Trimming removed 2 bases at V and 0 bases at J, with 9 bases between. CDR3 sequence (DNA): TGTGCCAGCAGCTTAGGCAGCTCCTCCTACGAGCAGTACTTC. Residues: CASSLGSSSYEQYF.

This clone came up a few times. This sequence joins TRBV5-1 and TRBJ2-1; D is possibly TRBD1 (7 bases). The CDR3 sequence is 13 residues long. With 4 bases removed from V and 4 bases from J, the gap between germline ends came to 9 bases. In germline, CDR1 is SGHRS, CDR2 YFSETQ. The CDR3 here is CASSAGQYNEQFF. The CDR3 DNA reads TGCGCCAGCAGCGCGGGACAGTACAATGAGCAGTTCTTC. The entire variable domain, with the rest obtained from reference TRBV5-1 and TRBJ2-1, is as follows: KAGVTQTPRYLIKTRGQQVTLSCSPISGHRSVSWYQQTPGQGLQFLFEYFSETQRNKGNFPGRFSGRQFSNSRSEMNVSTLELGDSALYLCASSAGQYNEQFFGPGTRLTVL.

V is TRBV19 and J is TRBJ1-5; no reliable D call. This CDR3 spans 12 amino acids. Deletions cut 4 bases from V and 4 bases from J, with 5 bases between. Looked up from germline, CDR1 is LNHDA and CDR2 is SQIVND (reference sequence). The CDR3 DNA reads as TGTGCCAGTAGTAGGTTAAATCAGCCCCAGCATTTT. Its protein is CASSRLNQPQHF.

This chain links TRBV7-2 with TRBJ2-1, with D perhaps matching TRBD1 or TRBD2 (5 bases each). V shed 4 bases and J shed 14 bases, with 15 bases lying between them. Per the germline V gene, CDR1 is SGHTA and CDR2 is FQGNSA. The CDR3 is 12 residues long. CDR3 residues: CASSSIEGPKFF. The CDR3 coding sequence is TGTGCCAGCAGCTCCATAGAGGGACCTAAGTTCTTC.

CDR3 amino acids: CASSGSTGRTEAFF. The CDR3 DNA reads as TGTGCCAGCAGCGGATCGACAGGGAGAACTGAAGCTTTCTTT. The chain is built from TRBV9 and TRBJ1-1, with 7 bases matching TRBD1. Germline CDR1 SGDLS, CDR2 YYNGEE. Trimming cost V 3 bases and J 5 bases; bases outside gene matches: 7. This CDR3 has 14 residues.

The chain links TRBV5-1 to TRBJ2-5; no clear D gene. The CDR3 consists of 15 residues. Germline CDR1 and CDR2: SGHRS and YFSETQ. V was trimmed by 0 bases and J by 0 bases, leaving 9 bases between them. The CDR3 here is CASSLDGRDQETQYF. CDR3 DNA sequence: TGCGCCAGCAGCTTGGACGGCAGAGACCAAGAGACCCAGTACTTC.

V and J are TRBV30 and TRBJ1-3; 9 bases fit TRBD1. Per the germline V gene, CDR1 is GTSNPN and CDR2 is SVGIG (reference sequence). Trimming removed 1 base from V and 10 bases from J; junction bases left unmatched: 5. This CDR3 has 13 residues. Here the CDR3 DNA reads TGTGCCTGGAGTGCAACAGGGGGCAGTACCATATATTTT. This translates into CAWSATGGSTIYF. The full variable domain, its missing parts supplied by reference TRBV30 and TRBJ1-3, is SQTIHQWPATLVQPVGSPLSLECTVEGTSNPNLYWYRQAAGRGLQLLFYSVGIGQISSEVPQNLSASRPQDRQFILSSKKLLLSDSGFYLCAWSATGGSTIYFGEGSWLTVV.

The J gene is TRBJ2-5, the V gene TRBV2; tentatively, D is TRBD2 (6 bases). V lost 6 bases and J lost 5, with 19 bases in between. Looked up from germline, CDR1 is SNHLY and CDR2 is FYNNEI. The CDR3 consists of 15 residues. The CDR3 here is CASRAAGAGWETQYF. The CDR3 DNA is TGTGCCAGCAGGGCAGCGGGCGCCGGCTGGGAGACCCAGTACTTC.

V is TRBV7-2 and J is TRBJ2-6; no clear D. The germline V and J ends were trimmed by 5 bases and 2 bases, with 1 base remaining between them. The V gene's germline CDR1 is SGHTA and CDR2 FQGNSA. The CDR3 is made up of 12 amino acids. The CDR3 region has the DNA TGTGCCAGCAGCCCTGGGGCCAACGTCCTGACTTTC. Encoded protein: CASSPGANVLTF.

The chain uses TRBV29-1 and TRBJ2-1, with D unresolved. V lost 5 bases and J 4 bases, leaving 6 bases between the germline ends. Germline lookup yields CDR1 SQVTM and CDR2 ANQGSEA. The CDR3 covers 11 residues. This CDR3 is CSVSQYNEQFF. CDR3 nucleotide sequence: TGCAGCGTTTCTCAGTACAATGAGCAGTTCTTC.

V is TRBV6-6 and J is TRBJ1-2; 7 bases are a match to TRBD1. Germline values: CDR1 MNHNY, CDR2 SVGAGI (reference sequence). The CDR3 length is 14 residues. V lost 0 bases, J lost 7 bases, and 5 bases stayed unmatched. CDR3 in amino acids: CASSYSGGRPGYTF. The CDR3 bases are TGTGCCAGCAGTTACTCAGGGGGCCGTCCTGGCTACACCTTC.